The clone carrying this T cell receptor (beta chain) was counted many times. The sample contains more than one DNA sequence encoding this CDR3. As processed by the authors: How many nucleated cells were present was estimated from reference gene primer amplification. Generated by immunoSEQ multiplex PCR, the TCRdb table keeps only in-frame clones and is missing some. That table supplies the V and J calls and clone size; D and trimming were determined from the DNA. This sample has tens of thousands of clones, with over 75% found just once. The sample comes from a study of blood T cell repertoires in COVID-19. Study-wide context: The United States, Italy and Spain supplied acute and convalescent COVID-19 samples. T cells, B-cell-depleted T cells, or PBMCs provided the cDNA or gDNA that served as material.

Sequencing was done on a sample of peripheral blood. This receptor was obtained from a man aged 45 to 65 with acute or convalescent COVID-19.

Here the CDR3 reads CASSLTGRTEAFF. DNA of the CDR3: TGTGCCAGCAGTTTGACAGGACGCACTGAAGCTTTCTTT. The chain links TRBV12-3 or TRBV12-4 to TRBJ1-1; D is perhaps TRBD1 (6 bases). Trimming left V 3 bases short and J 4 bases short, with 9 bases between. The CDR3 length is 13 residues.